This section outlines one T cell receptor beta chain sequence together with its context. These data originate in a study of blood T cell repertoires in COVID-19. Study at large: Sites across the United States, Italy and Spain contributed samples from acute and convalescent COVID-19.

CDR3 length: 13 amino acids. The ends were cut back, 5 bases at V and 5 bases at J, with 11 bases in the middle. CDR1 KGHDR and CDR2 SFDVKD come from the germline V gene. Generated by immunoSEQ multiplex PCR, the TCRdb table keeps only in-frame clones and is missing some. Of 200,000 to 250,000 clones detected, about nine tenths appear once; the ten largest clones hold 6.5%. The rearrangement joins TRBV24-1 to TRBJ1-2; possibly TRBD1 for D (6 bases). The sample comprised peripheral blood. The TCR comes from a man in his sixties who had recovered from COVID-19. This chain's CDR3 is CATSAGGQYGYTF. The CDR3, as DNA: TGTGCCACCAGTGCCGGTGGACAGTATGGCTACACCTTC.